Presented here are 21 T cell receptor beta chains from one specimen sequenced in a study of T cells expressing NK-cell markers. TCRdb reprocessed the 5' RACE reads; each CDR3 protein has one entry and no DNA is given. This repertoire includes 200,000 to 300,000 distinct CDR3 sequences. The specimen sequenced was blood T cells: a sorted CD56 or NKG2C T cell subset, CD4+ or CD8+ T cells, or bulk PBMC T cells (not recorded which). Every receptor here comes from a young man in good health.

The V call is TRBV28, the J call TRBJ2-1; the TRBD1 assignment by TCRdb is unverifiable without DNA. From germline, CDR1 is MDHEN and CDR2 SYDVKM. The CDR3 extends over 16 amino acids. The chain's CDR3 is CASSGAGVINYNEQFF. Based on the CDR3 plus reference TRBV28 and TRBJ2-1, the full variable domain is DVKVTQSSRYLVKRTGEKVFLECVQDMDHENMFWYRQDPGLGLRLIYFSYDVKMKEKGDIPEGYSVSREKKERFSLILESASTNQTSMYLCASSGAGVINYNEQFFGPGTRLTVL.

This chain links TRBV4-2 with TRBJ2-1; the TCRdb D gene call, TRBD2, has no DNA to confirm it. The CDR3 runs 16 residues. The germline gives CDR1 LGHNA, CDR2 YNFKEQ. CDR3: CASSALAGHSYNEQFF.

The rearrangement uses TRBV9 and TRBJ1-1. CDR1 SGDLS and CDR2 YYNGEE come from the germline V gene. The CDR3 spans 13 residues. The CDR3 sequence is CASSAQRNTEAFF.

The rearrangement joins TRBV10-3 to TRBJ2-3; TCRdb's assignment of TRBD1 cannot be checked, as there is no DNA. This CDR3 has 15 amino acids. CDR1 is ENHRY, CDR2 SYGVKD, per germline. The CDR3 sequence: CAISSPGTGTGTQYF.

V is TRBV10-3 and J is TRBJ2-2; TCRdb lists TRBD2, though no DNA is available to test this call. In germline, CDR1 is ENHRY, CDR2 SYGVKD. The CDR3 has 17 residues. The CDR3 region is CAISATRLAGDTGELFF.

The rearrangement uses TRBV6-1 and TRBJ2-1; without DNA, the TCRdb call of TRBD2 cannot be checked. In germline, CDR1 is MNHNS, CDR2 SASEGT. CDR3 length equals 16 residues. The CDR3 here is CASTDYSGKSYNEQFF.

V gene TRBV7-3 combines with J gene TRBJ2-1; without DNA, the TCRdb call of TRBD1 cannot be checked. The CDR3 is 14 amino acids. Germline lookup yields CDR1 SGHTA and CDR2 FQGTGA. The CDR3: CASSLFPGESEQFF. The full variable domain, rest sourced from reference TRBV7-3 and TRBJ2-1, is GAGVSQTPSNKVTEKGKYVELRCDPISGHTALYWYRQSLGQGPEFLIYFQGTGAADDSGLPNDRFFAVRPEGSVSTLKIQRTERGDSAVYLCASSLFPGESEQFFGPGTRLTVL.

This chain links TRBV7-3 with TRBJ2-1. The CDR3 covers 16 residues. CDR1 is SGHTA and CDR2 is FQGTGA in the germline V gene. CDR3 region: CASSLGTGGPHNEQFF. Combining the CDR3 with reference TRBV7-3 and TRBJ2-1 gives the whole variable domain GAGVSQTPSNKVTEKGKYVELRCDPISGHTALYWYRQSLGQGPEFLIYFQGTGAADDSGLPNDRFFAVRPEGSVSTLKIQRTERGDSAVYLCASSLGTGGPHNEQFFGPGTRLTVL.

The chain couples TRBV7-2 to TRBJ2-7; TCRdb reports TRBD2, a call that lacks DNA to check it against. The CDR3 has 15 residues. Germline CDR1 SGHTA, CDR2 FQGNSA. The CDR3 spells CASSLALGSGIEQYF.

V gene TRBV12-5 combines with J gene TRBJ2-3. The CDR3 spans 12 residues. Germline V lookup: CDR1 LGHNT, CDR2 FRNRAP. Here the CDR3 reads CASGSTHDTQYF.

The V gene is TRBV5-5, the J gene TRBJ2-1; checking the TCRdb D call of TRBD2 is not possible without DNA. This CDR3 spans 15 amino acids. CDR1 is SGHKS and CDR2 is YYEKEE in the germline V gene (reference sequence). The chain's CDR3 is CASSRGQAVPGGEFF.

J is TRBJ1-2 and V is TRBV29-1. CDR1 and CDR2 (germline): SQVTM, ANQGSEA. The CDR3 length is 13 residues. The CDR3 is CSVVSATHYGYTF. The full variable domain, completed using reference TRBV29-1 and TRBJ1-2, is SAVISQKPSRDICQRGTSLTIQCQVDSQVTMMFWYRQQPGQSLTLIATANQGSEATYESGFVIDKFPISRPNLTFSTLTVSNMSPEDSSIYLCSVVSATHYGYTFGSGTRLTVV.

The chain joins TRBV12-5 to TRBJ2-3; TCRdb lists TRBD1, though no DNA is available to test this call. The length of the CDR3 is 15 residues. Germline-derived CDR1 and CDR2 are LGHNT and FRNRAP. This CDR3 reads CASGFERLGTDTQYF.

V gene TRBV12-5 combines with J gene TRBJ2-1; no DNA is available, so the TRBD2 call from TCRdb remains unchecked. The germline CDR1 and CDR2 sequences are LGHNT and FRNRAP. This CDR3 is built from 18 residues. The CDR3 reads CASGVFGTSGRPTNEQFF.

The CDR3 reads CASSFREGGFYGYTF. The chain uses TRBV12-3 or TRBV12-4 and TRBJ1-2. The CDR3 runs to 15 residues.

This rearrangement joins TRBV6-1 to TRBJ2-7; the D call of TRBD1 rests on TCRdb alone, since no DNA is present to check it. CDR1 and CDR2 (germline): MNHNS, SASEGT. The CDR3 totals 15 residues. Here the CDR3 reads CASGIPGQGYYEQYF.

The chain links TRBV2 to TRBJ2-1; TCRdb's assignment of TRBD1 cannot be checked, as there is no DNA. This CDR3 is built from 17 residues. The germline CDR1 and CDR2 sequences are SNHLY and FYNNEI. The CDR3 sequence is CASSERSGSPTYNEQFF. Looking up the rest from reference TRBV2 and TRBJ2-1 gives the full variable domain: EPEVTQTPSHQVTQMGQEVILRCVPISNHLYFYWYRQILGQKVEFLVSFYNNEISEKSEIFDDQFSVERPDGSNFTLKIRSTKLEDSAMYFCASSERSGSPTYNEQFFGPGTRLTVL.

This sequence joins TRBV19 and TRBJ1-1. Germline CDR1 and CDR2: LNHDA and SQIVND (reference sequence). The CDR3 loop spans 15 amino acids. The CDR3 loop is CASSIDPVMNTEAFF. The full variable domain, in which reference TRBV19 and TRBJ1-1 provide the parts outside the CDR3, is DGGITQSPKYLFRKEGQNVTLSCEQNLNHDAMYWYRQDPGQGLRLIYYSQIVNDFQKGDIAEGYSVSREKKESFPLTVTSAQKNPTAFYLCASSIDPVMNTEAFFGQGTRLTVV.

This chain uses TRBV28 with TRBJ2-7; no DNA is available, so the TRBD1 call from TCRdb remains unchecked. Looked up from germline, CDR1 is MDHEN and CDR2 is SYDVKM. This CDR3 has 16 residues. Here the CDR3 reads CASSSPSGQGTYEQYF.

The chain has TRBV5-1 and TRBJ2-5; the TRBD1 assignment by TCRdb is unverifiable without DNA. Per germline, CDR1 SGHRS and CDR2 YFSETQ. This CDR3 is built from 16 residues. This CDR3 reads CASSTLGQEEIETQYF.

J is TRBJ2-7 and V is TRBV20-1; TCRdb lists TRBD2, though no DNA is available to test this call. Germline CDR1 is DFQATT and CDR2 is SNEGSKA (reference sequence). This CDR3 contains 14 residues. The CDR3 loop is CSAKLPTPSYEQYF.